This passage covers 30 T cell receptor beta chains from one sample sequenced in a study of T-cell reconstitution after alpha-beta-depleted transplantation in children. Library preparation (for TCRbeta) was performed with unique molecular identifiers. Each CDR3 protein gets one entry after TCRdb re-called the PCR reads with MiXCR. The table includes around 700,000 distinct CDR3 sequences, roughly 13% detected once. Sequencing was performed on PBMCs, taken before TCRalphabeta/CD19-depleted stem cell transplant. The receptors derive from a girl aged 2-10 years with congenital amegakaryocytic thrombocytopenia, due to receive a stem cell transplant.

In its sample, this clonotype was seen many times. This chain joins TRBV6-5 and TRBJ2-1; 12 bases agree with TRBD2. The CDR3 runs to 17 residues. J gave up 0 bases and V 0 bases, and 0 bases lay outside the gene matches. Germline-derived CDR1 and CDR2 are MNHEY and SVGAGI. CDR3 coding DNA: TGTGCCAGCAGTTACTCGGGACTAGCGGGCTCCTACAATGAGCAGTTCTTC. Protein product: CASSYSGLAGSYNEQFF.

V and J are TRBV7-2 and TRBJ1-1; possible D gene TRBD1, 6 bases. Looked up from germline, CDR1 is SGHTA and CDR2 is FQGNSA. CDR3 length: 13 amino acids. Between the trimmed V and J ends, which lost 5 bases and 4 bases, there was a span of 11 bases. The CDR3 loop is CASSKYRVTEAFF. The CDR3 coding sequence is TGTGCCAGCAGCAAATACAGGGTCACTGAAGCTTTCTTT.

There are a few counts of this clonotype. This chain joins TRBV6-5 and TRBJ2-1; no reliable D call. There are 15 residues in the CDR3. V lost 2 bases, J lost 4 bases, and 12 bases lay in between. Per germline, CDR1 MNHEY and CDR2 SVGAGI. The CDR3 nucleotides read TGTGCCAGCAGTTACGCCGGGTCAGGTTACAATGAGCAGTTCTTC. Amino acid sequence: CASSYAGSGYNEQFF.

The chain carries TRBV7-9 and TRBJ2-1, with TRBD2 matching over 8 bases. Germline V gene data show CDR1 as SEHNR and CDR2 as FQNEAQ (reference sequence). V trimming: 5 bases; J trimming: 7 bases; junction bases outside the gene matches: 10. This CDR3 comprises 15 residues. The CDR3, as DNA: TGTGCCAGCAGCCCTGTAGCGGGATCCAGGAATGAGCAGTTCTTC. Translated, it gives CASSPVAGSRNEQFF.

This clonotype has a handful of counts. The chain couples TRBV5-1 to TRBJ2-5; D is undetermined. The V end lost 0 bases, the J end lost 4 bases, and 7 bases lay between the germline ends. Germline-derived CDR1 and CDR2 are SGHRS and YFSETQ. The CDR3 runs 13 residues. The CDR3 protein is CASSLAVTETQYF. In DNA, the CDR3 is TGCGCCAGCAGCTTGGCGGTGACAGAGACCCAGTACTTC.

This clonotype was recorded many times. The genes are TRBV28 and TRBJ1-2; no firm D call. The CDR3 is made up of 12 amino acids. Germline CDR1 reads MDHEN; CDR2 reads SYDVKM. V lost 2 bases to trimming and J lost 4 bases, with 5 bases between them. CDR3 residues: CASSLRFYGYTF. In nucleotides, the CDR3 is TGTGCCAGCAGTTTAAGGTTCTATGGCTACACCTTC.

This clonotype was seen ten or more times. This rearrangement joins TRBV20-1 to TRBJ2-1; D unclear. The germline CDR1 and CDR2 sequences are DFQATT and SNEGSKA (reference sequence). V was shortened by 7 bases and J by 3 bases, with 10 bases between the two germline ends. CDR3 length: 12 amino acids. This chain's CDR3 is CSGQFHYNEQFF. DNA of the CDR3: TGCAGTGGTCAGTTCCACTACAATGAGCAGTTCTTC.

The J gene is TRBJ1-2, the V gene TRBV10-2, with D unclear. The CDR3 runs to 14 residues. Germline V gives CDR1 WSHSY, CDR2 SAAADI. V lost 0 bases to trimming and J lost 8 bases, with 13 bases between them. The CDR3 nucleotides read TGCGCCAGCAGTGAGTCGACCACTTATCGGGGCTACACCTTC. It yields the protein CASSESTTYRGYTF.

This clonotype has a count of ten or more. V usage is TRBV27 and J usage is TRBJ1-5; TRBD1 matches 8 bases. CDR3 length equals 16 residues. CDR1 MNHEY and CDR2 SMNVEV come from the germline V gene (reference sequence). V trimming: 1 base; J trimming: 3 bases; junction bases outside the gene matches: 5. The CDR3 region has the DNA TGTGCCAGCAGTTTATATGGGACAGGATTCAATCAGCCCCAGCATTTT. It is translated as CASSLYGTGFNQPQHF.

The chain uses TRBV29-1 and TRBJ2-3; no clear D gene. The germline CDR1 and CDR2 sequences are SQVTM and ANQGSEA. V gave up 6 bases and J gave up 3 bases, with 13 bases separating them. The CDR3 extends over 13 amino acids. CDR3 loop: CSVQRLETDTQYF. CDR3 nucleotides: TGCAGCGTGCAGCGTCTGGAGACAGATACGCAGTATTTT.

This clonotype was picked up many times. The chain links TRBV5-1 to TRBJ1-2; 7 bases map to TRBD1. CDR1 and CDR2 (germline): SGHRS, YFSETQ. The CDR3 loop spans 14 amino acids. J was trimmed by 3 bases and V by 3 bases; bases with no gene match: 5. The CDR3 nucleotides are TGCGCCAGCAGCTACTACAGGGGCGACTATGGCTACACCTTC. Protein sequence: CASSYYRGDYGYTF.

This clonotype was found a few times. The genes are TRBV5-1 and TRBJ1-2; D is ambiguous. The CDR3 has 15 residues. V shed 0 bases and J shed 6 bases, with 15 bases lying between them. Germline V lookup: CDR1 SGHRS, CDR2 YFSETQ. The CDR3 loop is CASSLGVRGSNGYTF. DNA for the CDR3: TGCGCCAGCAGCTTGGGGGTCCGGGGTTCGAATGGCTACACCTTC. The whole variable domain, remainder taken from reference TRBV5-1 and TRBJ1-2, is KAGVTQTPRYLIKTRGQQVTLSCSPISGHRSVSWYQQTPGQGLQFLFEYFSETQRNKGNFPGRFSGRQFSNSRSEMNVSTLELGDSALYLCASSLGVRGSNGYTFGSGTRLTVV.

With respect to this clonotype: This sequence may be a read error, since a much larger clone differs from it by one base. The CDR3 DNA follows: TGTGCCAGCGGTTTAGTATCGGGAGGGGGTGAGCAGTTCTTC. Encoded protein: CASGLVSGGGEQFF. The rearrangement uses TRBV28 and TRBJ2-1; 8 nucleotides line up with TRBD2. Germline CDR1 MDHEN, CDR2 SYDVKM. The CDR3 is 14 amino acids.

The gene calls are TRBV5-1 and TRBJ2-1, with TRBD2 identical over 10 bases. The length of the CDR3 is 16 residues. The junction had 12 bases not matched to a gene; V was cut back by 4 bases and J by 8 bases. Germline V gives CDR1 SGHRS, CDR2 YFSETQ. CDR3 DNA: TGCGCCAGCAGCCTATTGAGCGGACTAGCGGAGTATGAGCAGTTCTTC. Translation gives CASSLLSGLAEYEQFF.

The V gene is TRBV5-1, the J gene TRBJ2-1, with TRBD2 matching over 9 bases. Looked up from germline, CDR1 is SGHRS and CDR2 is YFSETQ. The ends lost 0 bases at V and 8 bases at J; junction bases unmatched: 12. The CDR3 has 17 amino acids. CDR3 in DNA: TGCGCCAGCAGCTTGGCCCTGCGGGAGGGGGGTAACGATGAGCAGTTCTTC. Its translation: CASSLALREGGNDEQFF.

This clonotype has just a few counts. The rearrangement uses TRBV6-5 and TRBJ1-6; the match to TRBD1 covers 8 bases. Germline loops: CDR1 MNHEY, CDR2 SVGAGI. V dropped 0 bases and J dropped 2; count of bases not matched to a gene: 0. The CDR3 totals 16 residues. Here the CDR3 DNA reads TGTGCCAGCAGTTACTCGGGACAGGCCTATAATTCACCCCTCCACTTT. It codes for CASSYSGQAYNSPLHF.

This clonotype was observed many times. The chain links TRBV20-1 to TRBJ2-1; TRBD2 matches 9 bases. Germline lookup yields CDR1 DFQATT and CDR2 SNEGSKA (reference sequence). The V and J ends lost 3 bases and 15 bases, in that order; junction bases with no gene match: 9. This CDR3 is 12 amino acids long. The CDR3 bases are TGCAGTGCTAGCATAGCGGGAGTTCAGGGGTTCTTC. The encoded protein is CSASIAGVQGFF.

The rearrangement joins TRBV28 to TRBJ2-5, with 7 bases aligning to TRBD2. Germline V CDR1 and CDR2: MDHEN, SYDVKM. This CDR3 has 15 residues. With 3 bases clipped from V and 4 bases from J, the junction kept 8 bases outside the gene matches. The DNA for the CDR3 is TGTGCCAGCAGTTTGGGCGGGAGTGGGGGAGAGACCCAGTACTTC. Translating it yields CASSLGGSGGETQYF.

This clonotype was picked up many times. The genes are TRBV20-1 and TRBJ2-5, with D tentatively TRBD1 (7 bases). Germline V gene sequence: CDR1 DFQATT, CDR2 SNEGSKA (reference sequence). The CDR3 loop spans 14 amino acids. V lost 0 bases and J 5 bases, leaving 13 bases between the germline ends. CDR3 amino acids: CSARDQGGWETQYF. As DNA, the CDR3 is TGCAGTGCTAGAGATCAGGGGGGTTGGGAGACCCAGTACTTC.

The V and J genes are TRBV20-1 and TRBJ2-7, with a weak D call TRBD2 (5 bases). The CDR3 sequence is 16 residues long. V shed 0 bases and J shed 0 bases, with 15 bases lying between them. CDR1 is DFQATT and CDR2 is SNEGSKA in the germline V gene (reference sequence). For the CDR3, the DNA is TGCAGTGCTAGAGAGACCGCGGACTTAAGCTCCTACGAGCAGTACTTC. Translating gives CSARETADLSSYEQYF.

There are a few counts of this clonotype. The chain uses TRBV20-1 and TRBJ2-1, with D possibly being TRBD1 or TRBD2 (5 bases each). The germline V and J ends were trimmed by 5 bases and 0 bases, with 14 bases remaining between them. The CDR3 covers 15 residues. The V gene's germline CDR1 is DFQATT and CDR2 SNEGSKA (reference sequence). The CDR3, as DNA: TGCAGTGCTCAACCGGGACGGAACTCCTACAATGAGCAGTTCTTC. Its protein is CSAQPGRNSYNEQFF.

This clonotype was recorded once. V usage is TRBV27 and J usage is TRBJ2-5; 8 nucleotides line up with TRBD1. CDR3 length: 16 amino acids. Germline CDR1 is MNHEY and CDR2 is SMNVEV (reference sequence). V shed 0 bases, J shed 5 bases, and the junction held 8 bases outside the gene matches. The CDR3 loop is CASSLSFRGRQETQYF. In DNA, the CDR3 is TGTGCCAGCAGTTTATCGTTCAGGGGGCGGCAGGAGACCCAGTACTTC.

This clonotype was picked up many times. The chain carries TRBV10-3 and TRBJ2-3; D unresolved. The CDR3 extends over 15 amino acids. Between the trimmed V and J ends, which lost 3 bases and 1 base, there was a span of 11 bases. Germline V gene data show CDR1 as ENHRY and CDR2 as SYGVKD. The CDR3 DNA reads as TGTGCCATCAGTGAAGTTACCGCACGCACAGATACGCAGTATTTT. Translating it yields CAISEVTARTDTQYF.

This clonotype has a count of ten or more. The genes are TRBV20-1 and TRBJ2-3; TRBD2 matches at 14 bases. Trimming cost V 0 bases and J 6 bases; bases outside gene matches: 2. This CDR3 is built from 15 residues. Germline assignment: CDR1 DFQATT and CDR2 SNEGSKA (reference sequence). CDR3 in DNA: TGCAGTGCTAGAGATCGGACTAGCGGGGGGGATACGCAGTATTTT. Translation: CSARDRTSGGDTQYF.

The CDR3 loop reads CASSQNLYSGPNEQFF. The CDR3 DNA reads TGTGCCAGCAGCCAAAACCTCTATAGCGGTCCCAATGAGCAGTTCTTC. The chain recombines TRBV7-2 with TRBJ2-1; D perhaps matches TRBD2 (6 bases). Trimming removed 5 bases from V and 6 bases from J, with 20 bases in between. Germline V gene sequence: CDR1 SGHTA, CDR2 FQGNSA. This CDR3 contains 16 residues.

Remarks on this clonotype: With a much larger clone just one base away, this may be a read error. The V and J genes are TRBV5-1 and TRBJ2-3; D remains ambiguous. CDR3 size: 14 residues. The germline gives CDR1 SGHRS, CDR2 YFSETQ. Here the CDR3 reads CASSLSDLTDTPYF. The CDR3 DNA is TGCGCCAGCAGCTTGTCTGACCTCACAGATACGCCGTATTTT.

This clonotype was observed at least ten times. This chain connects TRBV27 to TRBJ2-6, with TRBD1 matching over 7 bases. The CDR3 is 16 residues long. CDR1 is MNHEY, CDR2 SMNVEV, per germline (reference sequence). V was pared by 0 bases and J by 6 bases, with 5 bases of the junction left unmatched. CDR3 nucleotides: TGTGCCAGCAGTTTATCCGGGACAGTTTCGGCCAACGTCCTGACTTTC. This sequence encodes CASSLSGTVSANVLTF.

This clonotype was counted only a few times. This chain joins TRBV7-2 and TRBJ2-7; TRBD2 matches at 11 bases. After removal of 1 base from V and 1 base from J, the junction contained 6 bases not matched to a gene. Germline CDR1 and CDR2: SGHTA and FQGNSA. The CDR3 length is 17 residues. CDR3 in amino acids: CASSLVEGLADSYEQYF. The CDR3, as DNA: TGTGCCAGCAGCTTAGTAGAGGGACTAGCGGATTCCTACGAGCAGTACTTC.

Turning to this clonotype: Possible read error: a much larger clone is one base away. The chain couples TRBV6-2 or TRBV6-3 to TRBJ2-3, with TRBD2 matching 7 bases. CDR1 is MNHEY, CDR2 SVGEGT, per germline. This CDR3 has 15 residues. The ends lost 5 bases at V and 1 base at J; junction bases unmatched: 6. CDR3 protein: CASSHLLAGTDTQYF. CDR3 DNA sequence: TGTGCCAGCAGTCATTTGCTAGCGGGCACAGATACGCAGTATTTT.

This clonotype turned up a few times. V usage is TRBV28 and J usage is TRBJ2-1; D is unresolved. This CDR3 is built from 13 residues. Per germline, CDR1 MDHEN and CDR2 SYDVKM. The ends were cut back, 2 bases at V and 5 bases at J, with 7 bases in the middle. The CDR3 DNA reads TGTGCCAGCAGTTTAAACTATAACAATGAGCAGTTCTTC. Translated, it gives CASSLNYNNEQFF.